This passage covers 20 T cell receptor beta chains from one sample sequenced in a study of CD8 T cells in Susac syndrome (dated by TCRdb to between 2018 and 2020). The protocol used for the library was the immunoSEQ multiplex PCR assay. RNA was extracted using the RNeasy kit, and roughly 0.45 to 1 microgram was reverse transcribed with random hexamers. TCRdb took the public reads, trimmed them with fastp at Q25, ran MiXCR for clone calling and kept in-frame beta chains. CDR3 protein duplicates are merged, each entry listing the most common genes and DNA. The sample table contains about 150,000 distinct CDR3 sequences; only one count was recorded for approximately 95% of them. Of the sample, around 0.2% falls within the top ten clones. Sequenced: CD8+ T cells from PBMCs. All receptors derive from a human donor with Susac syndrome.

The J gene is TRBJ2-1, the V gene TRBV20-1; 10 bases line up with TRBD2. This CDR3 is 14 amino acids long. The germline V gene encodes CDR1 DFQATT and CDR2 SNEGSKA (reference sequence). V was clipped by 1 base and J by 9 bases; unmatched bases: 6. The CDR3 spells CSARALAGAFEQFF. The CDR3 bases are TGCAGTGCTAGAGCCCTAGCGGGAGCTTTTGAGCAGTTCTTC.

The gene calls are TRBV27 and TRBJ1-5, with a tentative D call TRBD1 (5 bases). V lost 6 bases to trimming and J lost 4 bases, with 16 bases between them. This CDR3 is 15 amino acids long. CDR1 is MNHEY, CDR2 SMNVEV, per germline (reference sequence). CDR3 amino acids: CASSGATAFNQPQHF. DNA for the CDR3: TGTGCCAGCAGCGGGGCAACAGCGTTTAATCAGCCCCAGCATTTT.

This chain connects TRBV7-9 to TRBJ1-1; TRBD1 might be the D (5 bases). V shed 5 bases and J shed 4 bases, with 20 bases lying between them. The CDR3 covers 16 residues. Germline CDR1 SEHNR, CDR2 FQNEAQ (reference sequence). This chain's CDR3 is CASSPEANTGGTEAFF. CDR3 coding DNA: TGTGCCAGCAGCCCTGAGGCGAATACGGGGGGCACTGAAGCTTTCTTT.

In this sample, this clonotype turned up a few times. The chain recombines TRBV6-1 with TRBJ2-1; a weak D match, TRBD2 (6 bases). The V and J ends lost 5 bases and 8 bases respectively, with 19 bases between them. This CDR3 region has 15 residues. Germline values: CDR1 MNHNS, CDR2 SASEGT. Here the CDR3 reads CASSPRGSGTDEQFF. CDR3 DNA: TGTGCCAGCAGTCCACGGGGTAGCGGTACGGATGAGCAGTTCTTC.

This CDR3 reads CASSYPYQETQYF. DNA of the CDR3: TGTGCCAGCAGCTACCCGTACCAAGAGACCCAGTACTTC. The chain is built from TRBV11-1 and TRBJ2-5, with no clear D. The CDR3 is 13 residues long. With 4 bases removed from V and 0 bases from J, the gap between germline ends came to 6 bases. CDR1 is SGHAT, CDR2 FQDESV, per germline (reference sequence).

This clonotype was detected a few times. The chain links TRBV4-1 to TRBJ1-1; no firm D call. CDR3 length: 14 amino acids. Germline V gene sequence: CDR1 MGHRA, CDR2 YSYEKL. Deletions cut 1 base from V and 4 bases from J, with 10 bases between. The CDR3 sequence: CASSQGGLGTEAFF. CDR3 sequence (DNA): TGCGCCAGCAGCCAAGGAGGGTTGGGCACTGAAGCTTTCTTT.

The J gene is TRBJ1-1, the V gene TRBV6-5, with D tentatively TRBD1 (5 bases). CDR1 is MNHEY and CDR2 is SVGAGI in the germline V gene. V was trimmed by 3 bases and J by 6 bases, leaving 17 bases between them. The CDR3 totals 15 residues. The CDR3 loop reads CASSYPAGESAEAFF. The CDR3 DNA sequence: TGTGCCAGCAGTTATCCCGCGGGGGAGTCCGCTGAAGCTTTCTTT.

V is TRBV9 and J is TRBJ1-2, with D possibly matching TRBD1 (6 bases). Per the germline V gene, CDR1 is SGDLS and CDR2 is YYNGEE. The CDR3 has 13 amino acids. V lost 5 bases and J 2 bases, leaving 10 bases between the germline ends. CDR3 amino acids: CASSQGLNYGYTF. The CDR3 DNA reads TGTGCCAGCAGTCAGGGGCTCAACTATGGCTACACCTTC.

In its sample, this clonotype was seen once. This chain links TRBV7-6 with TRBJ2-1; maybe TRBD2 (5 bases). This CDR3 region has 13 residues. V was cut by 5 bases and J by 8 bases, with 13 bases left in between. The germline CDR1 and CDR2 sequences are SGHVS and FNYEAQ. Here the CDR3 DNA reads TGTGCCAGCAGCGCCGGCGGGTGGGATGAGCAGTTCTTC. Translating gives CASSAGGWDEQFF.

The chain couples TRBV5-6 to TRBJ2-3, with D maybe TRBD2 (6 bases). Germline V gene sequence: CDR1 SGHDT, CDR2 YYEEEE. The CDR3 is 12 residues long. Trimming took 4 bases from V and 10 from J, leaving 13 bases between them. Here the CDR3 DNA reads TGTGCCAGCAGCCCCGGGCGGGGCTCGCAGTATTTT. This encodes CASSPGRGSQYF.

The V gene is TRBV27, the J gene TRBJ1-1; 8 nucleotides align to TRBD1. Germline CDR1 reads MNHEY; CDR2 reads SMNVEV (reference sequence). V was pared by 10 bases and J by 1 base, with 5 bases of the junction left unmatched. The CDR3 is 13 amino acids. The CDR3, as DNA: TGTGCCACAGTTGGACAGGGGAACACTGAAGCTTTCTTT. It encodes CATVGQGNTEAFF.

CDR3 in DNA: TGTGCCAGCAGCGGGACTAGCCGGGAGACCCAGTACTTC. It codes for CASSGTSRETQYF. This chain uses TRBV7-9 with TRBJ2-5; 9 bases are a match to TRBD2. This CDR3 spans 13 amino acids. Looked up from germline, CDR1 is SEHNR and CDR2 is FQNEAQ (reference sequence). With 5 bases clipped from V and 5 bases from J, the junction kept 3 bases outside the gene matches.

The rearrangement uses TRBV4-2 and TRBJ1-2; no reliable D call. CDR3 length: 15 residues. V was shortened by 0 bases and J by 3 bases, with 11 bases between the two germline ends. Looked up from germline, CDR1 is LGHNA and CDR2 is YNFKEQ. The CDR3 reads CASSQDPDKHYGYTF. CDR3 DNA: TGTGCCAGCAGCCAAGACCCCGATAAGCACTATGGCTACACCTTC.

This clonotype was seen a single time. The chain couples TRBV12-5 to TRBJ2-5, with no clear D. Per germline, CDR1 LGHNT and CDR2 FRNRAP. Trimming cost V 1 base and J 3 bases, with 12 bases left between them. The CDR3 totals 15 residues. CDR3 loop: CASGLDIGMKETQYF. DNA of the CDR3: TGTGCTAGTGGTTTGGATATAGGGATGAAAGAGACCCAGTACTTC.

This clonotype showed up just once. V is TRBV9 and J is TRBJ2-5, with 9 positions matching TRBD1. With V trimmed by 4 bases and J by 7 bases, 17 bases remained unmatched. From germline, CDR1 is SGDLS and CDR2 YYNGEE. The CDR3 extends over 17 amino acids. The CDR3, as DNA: TGTGCCAGCAGCACTATTGGACGACAGGGGGAGTGGGGGACCCAGTACTTC. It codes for CASSTIGRQGEWGTQYF.

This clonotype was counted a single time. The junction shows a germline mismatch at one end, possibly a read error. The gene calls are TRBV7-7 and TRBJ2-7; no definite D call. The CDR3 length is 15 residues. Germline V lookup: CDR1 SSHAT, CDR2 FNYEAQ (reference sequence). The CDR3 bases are TGTGCTAGCAGCTTAGAGGTTGGCTCCCCCTACGAGCAGTACTTC. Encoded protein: CASSLEVGSPYEQYF.

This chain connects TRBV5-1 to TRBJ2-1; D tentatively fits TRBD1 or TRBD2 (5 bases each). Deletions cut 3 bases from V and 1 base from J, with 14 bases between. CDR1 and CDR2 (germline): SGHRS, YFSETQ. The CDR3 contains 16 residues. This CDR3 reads CASSYRGVGSYNEQFF. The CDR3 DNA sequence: TGCGCCAGCAGCTATAGAGGGGTGGGGTCCTACAATGAGCAGTTCTTC.

CDR3 DNA: TGTGCCAGCAGTTACCAGTCTCTTTTAGCCAAAAACATTCAGTACTTC. Its protein is CASSYQSLLAKNIQYF. V gene TRBV28 combines with J gene TRBJ2-4; D unclear. Looked up from germline, CDR1 is MDHEN and CDR2 is SYDVKM. The V end was cut by 4 bases, the J end by 0 bases, with 13 bases between. This CDR3 has 16 residues.

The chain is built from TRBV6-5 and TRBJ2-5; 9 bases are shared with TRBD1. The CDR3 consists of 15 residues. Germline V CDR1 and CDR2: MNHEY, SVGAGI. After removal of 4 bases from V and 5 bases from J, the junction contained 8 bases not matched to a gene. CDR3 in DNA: TGTGCCAGCAGTTTCCGGGACAGGGTGGGTGAGACCCAGTACTTC. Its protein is CASSFRDRVGETQYF.

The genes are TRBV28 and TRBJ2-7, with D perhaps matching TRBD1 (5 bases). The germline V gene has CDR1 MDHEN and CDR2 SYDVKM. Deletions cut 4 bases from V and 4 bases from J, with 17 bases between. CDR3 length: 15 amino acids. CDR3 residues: CASSSLKGQSYEQYF. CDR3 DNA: TGTGCCAGCAGTTCGCTTAAGGGGCAGAGTTACGAGCAGTACTTC.